A single sample is the source of the 9 T cell receptor beta chains below, sequenced in a study of metastatic and nonmetastatic thyroid tumors. Until they underwent thyroid surgery, no patient had received any treatment. TCRdb re-clonotyped the PCR reads through MiXCR. The sample lists 20,000 to 25,000 clones; about 20% were seen once. Input material: adjacent normal tissue. The receptors originated from a female donor with papillary thyroid cancer or a benign thyroid nodule (not recorded which). Some clones in this sample may be carry-over from other donors' samples.

This clone was seen a few times. The chain employs TRBV3-1 and TRBJ1-2; D uncertain. CDR3 length equals 12 residues. Trimming took 1 base from V and 5 from J, leaving 5 bases between them. Looked up from germline, CDR1 is LGHDT and CDR2 is YNNKEL (reference sequence). The CDR3 DNA sequence: TGTGCCAGCAGCCAAGGGCAGTATGGCTACACCTTC. It specifies CASSQGQYGYTF.

Judged by abundance, this clone is medium-sized. CDR3 nucleotide sequence: TGTGCCAGCAGTTACTCCCAGAGCTCTGGGGCCAACGTCCTGACTTTC. Protein sequence: CASSYSQSSGANVLTF. This sequence joins TRBV6-5 and TRBJ2-6; no firm D call. CDR1 is MNHEY and CDR2 is SVGAGI in the germline V gene. The V gene lost 0 bases and the J gene lost 0 bases, with 6 bases spanning the gap. The CDR3 covers 16 residues.

This clone qualifies as medium-sized. The chain links TRBV7-9 to TRBJ2-1, with 9 nucleotides matching TRBD1. This CDR3 spans 12 amino acids. The trim removed 5 bases at V and 12 bases at J, leaving 5 bases unmatched. CDR1 and CDR2 from the germline V gene are SEHNR and FQNEAQ (reference sequence). CDR3 sequence (DNA): TGTGCCAGCAGCGCGGACAGGGGACGGCAGTTCTTC. This codes for CASSADRGRQFF.

This clone was found a few times. The chain recombines TRBV6-9 with TRBJ2-1, with TRBD2 matching 13 bases. The CDR3 extends over 16 amino acids. With V trimmed by 5 bases and J by 4 bases, 5 bases remained unmatched. Germline V gene lookup returns CDR1 MNHGY and CDR2 SVAAGI. Written as DNA, the CDR3 is TGTGCCAGCAGTCCGACTAGCGGGAGGAGGTACAATGAGCAGTTCTTC. This encodes CASSPTSGRRYNEQFF.

This clone was seen repeatedly, ten times or more. The chain couples TRBV30 to TRBJ1-5; no clear D gene. V dropped 0 bases and J dropped 0 bases, with 6 bases sitting between them. The CDR3 covers 14 residues. Germline V lookup: CDR1 GTSNPN, CDR2 SVGIG (reference sequence). Here the CDR3 DNA reads TGTGCCTGGAGTGTAGACCTTAGCAATCAGCCCCAGCATTTT. Its translation is CAWSVDLSNQPQHF. The whole variable domain, filled in from reference TRBV30 and TRBJ1-5, reads SQTIHQWPATLVQPVGSPLSLECTVEGTSNPNLYWYRQAAGRGLQLLFYSVGIGQISSEVPQNLSASRPQDRQFILSSKKLLLSDSGFYLCAWSVDLSNQPQHFGDGTRLSIL.

This sequence joins TRBV6-2 or TRBV6-3 and TRBJ1-2, with D uncertain. Germline CDR1 and CDR2: MNHEY and SVGEGT. V was cut by 6 bases and J by 4 bases, with 18 bases left in between. The CDR3 totals 15 residues. CDR3 protein: CASRYPGLPAYGYTF. Here the CDR3 DNA reads TGTGCCAGCAGATACCCCGGTCTTCCCGCCTATGGCTACACCTTC.

This clone has just a few counts. Germline and junction disagree at one end, which may indicate a read error. This chain links TRBV5-1 with TRBJ1-1, with D possibly matching TRBD1 (5 bases). The V gene's germline CDR1 is SGHRS and CDR2 YFSETQ. This CDR3 region has 13 residues. As DNA, the CDR3 is TGCGCCAGCAGCTTAAGGGGTAACACTGAAGCTCTCTTT. Residues: CASSLRGNTEALF. The full variable domain, with the rest looked up from reference TRBV5-1 and TRBJ1-1, is KAGVTQTPRYLIKTRGQQVTLSCSPISGHRSVSWYQQTPGQGLQFLFEYFSETQRNKGNFPGRFSGRQFSNSRSEMNVSTLELGDSALYLCASSLRGNTEALFGQGTRLTVV.

The gene calls are TRBV6-1 and TRBJ1-2, with a weak D call TRBD1 (5 bases). The germline V gene has CDR1 MNHNS and CDR2 SASEGT. There are 16 residues in the CDR3. V was pared by 5 bases and J by 0 bases, with 16 bases between. In DNA form, the CDR3 reads TGTGCCAGCAGTACAGATACCGGGGCCTCTAACTATGGCTACACCTTC. It specifies CASSTDTGASNYGYTF.

This clone appeared many times. V is TRBV11-2 and J is TRBJ2-1, with 8 nucleotides matching TRBD2. V shed 1 base and J 4 bases; nucleotides not matched to a gene: 3. The CDR3 sequence is 15 residues long. From germline, CDR1 is SGHAT and CDR2 FQNNGV. The CDR3 here is CASSLALAGYNEQFF. CDR3 bases: TGTGCCAGCAGCTTAGCCCTAGCGGGTTACAATGAGCAGTTCTTC.